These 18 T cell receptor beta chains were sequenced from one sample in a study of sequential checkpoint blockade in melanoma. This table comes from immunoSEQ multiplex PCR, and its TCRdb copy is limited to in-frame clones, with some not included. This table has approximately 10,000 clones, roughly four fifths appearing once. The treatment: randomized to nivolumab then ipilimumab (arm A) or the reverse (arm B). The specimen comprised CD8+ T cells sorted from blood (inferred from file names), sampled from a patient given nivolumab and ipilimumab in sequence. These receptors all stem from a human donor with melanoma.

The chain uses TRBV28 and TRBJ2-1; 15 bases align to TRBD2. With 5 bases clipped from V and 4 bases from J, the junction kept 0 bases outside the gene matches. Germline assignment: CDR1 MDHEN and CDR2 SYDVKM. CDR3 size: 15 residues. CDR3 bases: TGTGCCAGCAGTGGACTAGCGGGAGGGTACAATGAGCAGTTCTTC. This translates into CASSGLAGGYNEQFF.

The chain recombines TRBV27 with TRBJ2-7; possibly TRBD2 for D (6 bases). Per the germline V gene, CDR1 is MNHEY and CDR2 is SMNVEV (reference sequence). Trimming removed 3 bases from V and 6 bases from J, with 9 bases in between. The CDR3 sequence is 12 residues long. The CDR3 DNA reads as TGTGCCAGCAGTTTTCGACTAGGCGAGCAGTACTTC. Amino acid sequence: CASSFRLGEQYF.

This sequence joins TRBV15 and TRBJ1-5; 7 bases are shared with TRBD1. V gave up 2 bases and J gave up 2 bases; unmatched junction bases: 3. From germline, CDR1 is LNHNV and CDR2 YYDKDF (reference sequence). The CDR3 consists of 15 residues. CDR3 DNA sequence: TGTGCCACCAGCAGATCCCAGGGGGGCAATCAGCCCCAGCATTTT. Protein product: CATSRSQGGNQPQHF.

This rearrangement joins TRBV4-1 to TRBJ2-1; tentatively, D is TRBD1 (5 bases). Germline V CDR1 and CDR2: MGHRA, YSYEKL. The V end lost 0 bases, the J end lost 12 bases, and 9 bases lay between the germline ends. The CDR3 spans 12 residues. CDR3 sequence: CASSQDARVQFF. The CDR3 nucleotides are TGCGCCAGCAGCCAAGATGCCAGGGTGCAGTTCTTC.

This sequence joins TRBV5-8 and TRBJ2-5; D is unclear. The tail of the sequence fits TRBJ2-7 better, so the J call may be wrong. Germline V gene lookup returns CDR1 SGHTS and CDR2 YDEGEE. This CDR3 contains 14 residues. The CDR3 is CASSHPGSVYEQYF. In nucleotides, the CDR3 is TGTGCCAGCAGTCATCCAGGCAGTGTCTACGAGCAGTACTTC.

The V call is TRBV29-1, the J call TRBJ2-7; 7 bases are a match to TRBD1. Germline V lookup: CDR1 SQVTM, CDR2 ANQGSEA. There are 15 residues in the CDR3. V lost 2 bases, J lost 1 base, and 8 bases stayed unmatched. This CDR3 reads CSVESNRDSSYEQYF. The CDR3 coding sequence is TGCAGCGTTGAATCTAACCGGGACAGTTCCTACGAGCAGTACTTC.

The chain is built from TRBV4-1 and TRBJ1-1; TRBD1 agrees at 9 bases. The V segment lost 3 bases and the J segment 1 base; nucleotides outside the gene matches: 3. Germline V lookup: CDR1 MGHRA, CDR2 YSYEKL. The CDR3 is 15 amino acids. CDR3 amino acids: CASSQTGGGNTEAFF. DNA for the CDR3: TGCGCCAGCAGCCAGACAGGGGGTGGGAACACTGAAGCTTTCTTT.

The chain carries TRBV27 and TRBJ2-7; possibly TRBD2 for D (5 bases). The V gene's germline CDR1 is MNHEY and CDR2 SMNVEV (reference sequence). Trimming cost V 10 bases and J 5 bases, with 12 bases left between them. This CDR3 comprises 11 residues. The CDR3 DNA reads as TGTGCCACCTTCGCCGGGGACGAGCAGTACTTC. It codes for CATFAGDEQYF.

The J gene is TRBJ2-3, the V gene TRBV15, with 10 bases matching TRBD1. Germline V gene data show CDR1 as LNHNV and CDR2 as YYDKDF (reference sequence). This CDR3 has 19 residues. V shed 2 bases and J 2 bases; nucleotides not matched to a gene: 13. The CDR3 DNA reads TGTGCCACCAGCAGAACTGTACCGGGACAGGGGCCATCCACAGATACGCAGTATTTT. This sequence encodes CATSRTVPGQGPSTDTQYF.

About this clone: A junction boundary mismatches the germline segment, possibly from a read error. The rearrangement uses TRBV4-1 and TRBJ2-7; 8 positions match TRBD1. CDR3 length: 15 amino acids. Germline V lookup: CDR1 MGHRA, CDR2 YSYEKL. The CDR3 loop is CASSHTTGDSYEQYF. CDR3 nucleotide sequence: TGTGCCAGCAGCCACACGACAGGGGACTCCTACGAGCAGTACTTC.

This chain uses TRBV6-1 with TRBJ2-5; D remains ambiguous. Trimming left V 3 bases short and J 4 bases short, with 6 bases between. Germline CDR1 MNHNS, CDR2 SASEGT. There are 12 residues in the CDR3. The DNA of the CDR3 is TGTGCCAGCAGTGAGGCATCAGAGACCCAGTACTTC. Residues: CASSEASETQYF.

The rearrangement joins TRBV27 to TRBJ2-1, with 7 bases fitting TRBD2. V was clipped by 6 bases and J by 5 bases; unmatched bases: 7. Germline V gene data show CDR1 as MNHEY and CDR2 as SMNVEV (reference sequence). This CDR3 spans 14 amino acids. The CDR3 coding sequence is TGTGCCAGCAGAGGAGCGGGAACCCACAATGAGCAGTTCTTC. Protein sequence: CASRGAGTHNEQFF.

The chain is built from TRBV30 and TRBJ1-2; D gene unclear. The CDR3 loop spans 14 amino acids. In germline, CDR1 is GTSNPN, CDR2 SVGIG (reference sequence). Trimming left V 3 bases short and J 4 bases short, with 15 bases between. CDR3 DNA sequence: TGTGCCTGGAGCTCTCCGGGGAATGCCTATGGCTACACCTTC. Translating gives CAWSSPGNAYGYTF.

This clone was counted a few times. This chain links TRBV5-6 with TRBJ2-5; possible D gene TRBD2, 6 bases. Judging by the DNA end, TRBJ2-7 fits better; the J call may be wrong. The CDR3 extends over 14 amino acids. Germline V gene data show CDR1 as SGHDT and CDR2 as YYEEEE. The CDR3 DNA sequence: TGTGCCAGCAGCTTGGGGGGGGATTTTTACGAGCAGTACTTC. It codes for CASSLGGDFYEQYF.

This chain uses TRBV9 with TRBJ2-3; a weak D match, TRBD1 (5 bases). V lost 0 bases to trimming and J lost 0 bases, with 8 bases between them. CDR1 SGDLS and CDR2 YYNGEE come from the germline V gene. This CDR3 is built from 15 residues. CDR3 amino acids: CASSVGWGSTDTQYF. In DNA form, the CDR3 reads TGTGCCAGCAGCGTAGGGTGGGGCAGCACAGATACGCAGTATTTT.

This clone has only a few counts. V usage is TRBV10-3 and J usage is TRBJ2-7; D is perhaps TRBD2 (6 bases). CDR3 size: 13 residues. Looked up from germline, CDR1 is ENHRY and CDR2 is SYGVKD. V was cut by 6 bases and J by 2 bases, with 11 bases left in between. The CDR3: CAISPGSAYEQYF. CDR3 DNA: TGTGCCATCAGCCCCGGGAGTGCCTACGAGCAGTACTTC.

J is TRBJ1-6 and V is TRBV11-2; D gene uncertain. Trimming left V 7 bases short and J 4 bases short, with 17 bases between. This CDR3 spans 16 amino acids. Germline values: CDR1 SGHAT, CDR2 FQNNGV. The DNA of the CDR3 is TGTGCCAGCACCTTGAAGCCGTCGCCTTATAATTCACCCCTCCACTTT. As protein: CASTLKPSPYNSPLHF. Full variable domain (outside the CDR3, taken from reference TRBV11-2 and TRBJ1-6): EAGVAQSPRYKIIEKRQSVAFWCNPISGHATLYWYQQILGQGPKLLIQFQNNGVVDDSQLPKDRFSAERLKGVDSTLKIQPAKLEDSAVYLCASTLKPSPYNSPLHFGNGTRLTVT.

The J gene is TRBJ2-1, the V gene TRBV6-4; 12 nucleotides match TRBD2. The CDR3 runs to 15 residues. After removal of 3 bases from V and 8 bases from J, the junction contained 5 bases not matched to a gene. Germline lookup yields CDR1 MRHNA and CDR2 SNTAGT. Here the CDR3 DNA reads TGTGCCAGCAGTGAACTGACTAGCGGGAGAGATGAGCAGTTCTTC. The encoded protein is CASSELTSGRDEQFF.